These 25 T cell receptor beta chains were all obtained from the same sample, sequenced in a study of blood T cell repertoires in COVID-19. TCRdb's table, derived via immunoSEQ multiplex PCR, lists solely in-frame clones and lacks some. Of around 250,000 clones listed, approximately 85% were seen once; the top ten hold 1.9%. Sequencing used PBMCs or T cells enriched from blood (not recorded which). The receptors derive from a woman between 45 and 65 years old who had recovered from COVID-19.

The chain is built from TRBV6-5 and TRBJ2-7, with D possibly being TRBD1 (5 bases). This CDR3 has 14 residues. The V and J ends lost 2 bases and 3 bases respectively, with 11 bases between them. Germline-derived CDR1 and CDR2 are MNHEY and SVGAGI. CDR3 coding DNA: TGTGCCAGCAGTTACCGTGGCAGGGACTACGAGCAGTACTTC. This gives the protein CASSYRGRDYEQYF.

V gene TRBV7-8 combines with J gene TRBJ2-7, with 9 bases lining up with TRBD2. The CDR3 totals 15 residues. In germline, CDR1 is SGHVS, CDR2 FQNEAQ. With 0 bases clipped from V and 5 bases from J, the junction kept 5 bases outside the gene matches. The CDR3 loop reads CASSLASGRRDEQYF. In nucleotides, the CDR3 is TGTGCCAGCAGCTTAGCAAGCGGGAGGCGCGACGAGCAGTACTTC.

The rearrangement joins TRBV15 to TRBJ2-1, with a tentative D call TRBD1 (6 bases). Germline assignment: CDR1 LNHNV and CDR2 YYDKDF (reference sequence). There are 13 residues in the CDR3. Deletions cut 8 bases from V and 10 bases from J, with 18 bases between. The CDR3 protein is CATASARGGEQFF. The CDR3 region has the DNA TGTGCCACCGCCTCAGCACGTGGGGGCGAGCAGTTCTTC.

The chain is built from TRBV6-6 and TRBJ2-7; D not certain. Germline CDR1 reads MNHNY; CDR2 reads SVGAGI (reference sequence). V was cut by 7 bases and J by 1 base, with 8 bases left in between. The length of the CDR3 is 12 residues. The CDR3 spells CASNTMSYEQYF. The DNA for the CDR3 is TGTGCCAGCAATACAATGTCCTACGAGCAGTACTTC.

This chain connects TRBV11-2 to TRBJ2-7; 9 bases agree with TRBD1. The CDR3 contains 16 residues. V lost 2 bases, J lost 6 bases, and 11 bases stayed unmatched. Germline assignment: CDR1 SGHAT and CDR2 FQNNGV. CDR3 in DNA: TGTGCCAGCAGCTTAATGATCGGACAGGGGACCTCCGAGCAGTACTTC. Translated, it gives CASSLMIGQGTSEQYF.

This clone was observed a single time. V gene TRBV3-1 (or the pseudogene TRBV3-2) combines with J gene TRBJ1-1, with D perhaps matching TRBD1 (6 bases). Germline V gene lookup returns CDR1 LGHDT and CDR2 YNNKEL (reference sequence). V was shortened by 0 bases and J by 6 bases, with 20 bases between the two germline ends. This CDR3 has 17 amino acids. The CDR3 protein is CASSQDGQREEVAEAFF. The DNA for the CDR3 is TGTGCCAGCAGCCAAGATGGACAGCGTGAGGAAGTAGCTGAAGCTTTCTTT.

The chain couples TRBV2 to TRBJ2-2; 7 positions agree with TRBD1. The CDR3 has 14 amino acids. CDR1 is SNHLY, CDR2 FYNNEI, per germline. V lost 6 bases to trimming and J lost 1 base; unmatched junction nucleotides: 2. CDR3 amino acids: CASRRDRNTGELFF. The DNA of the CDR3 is TGTGCCAGCAGACGGGACAGGAACACCGGGGAGCTGTTTTTT.

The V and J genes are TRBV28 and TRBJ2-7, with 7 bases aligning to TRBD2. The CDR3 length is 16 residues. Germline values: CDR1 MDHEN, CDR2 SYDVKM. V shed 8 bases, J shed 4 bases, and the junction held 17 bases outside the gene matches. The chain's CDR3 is CASSLTGTNGRYEQYF. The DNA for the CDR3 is TGTGCCAGCTCCTTGACCGGGACTAACGGGAGATACGAGCAGTACTTC.

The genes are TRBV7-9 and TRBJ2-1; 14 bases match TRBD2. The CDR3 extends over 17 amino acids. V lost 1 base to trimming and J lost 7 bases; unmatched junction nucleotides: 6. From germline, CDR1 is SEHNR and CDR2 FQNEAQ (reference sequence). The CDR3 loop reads CASSLVGLAGAENEQFF. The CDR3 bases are TGTGCCAGCAGCTTAGTGGGACTAGCGGGAGCTGAAAATGAGCAGTTCTTC.

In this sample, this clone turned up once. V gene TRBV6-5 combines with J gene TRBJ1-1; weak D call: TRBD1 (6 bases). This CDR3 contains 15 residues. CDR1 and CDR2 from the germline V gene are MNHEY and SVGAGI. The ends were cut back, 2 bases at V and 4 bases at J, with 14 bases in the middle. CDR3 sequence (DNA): TGTGCCAGCAGTTACGGGGGCCGGGCAGGCACTGAAGCTTTCTTT. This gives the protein CASSYGGRAGTEAFF.

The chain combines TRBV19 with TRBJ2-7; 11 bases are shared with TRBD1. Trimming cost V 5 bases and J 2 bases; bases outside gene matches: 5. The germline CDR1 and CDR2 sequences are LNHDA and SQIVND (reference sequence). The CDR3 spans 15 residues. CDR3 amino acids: CASSDPGQGAYEQYF. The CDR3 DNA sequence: TGTGCCAGTAGTGACCCGGGACAGGGGGCCTACGAGCAGTACTTC.

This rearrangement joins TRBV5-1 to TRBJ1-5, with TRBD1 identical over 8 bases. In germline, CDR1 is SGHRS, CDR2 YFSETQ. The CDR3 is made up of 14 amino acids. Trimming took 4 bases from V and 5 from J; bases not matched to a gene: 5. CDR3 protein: CASSATGGYQPQHF. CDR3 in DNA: TGCGCCAGCAGCGCCACAGGGGGATATCAGCCCCAGCATTTT. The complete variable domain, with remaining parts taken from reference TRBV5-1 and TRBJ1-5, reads KAGVTQTPRYLIKTRGQQVTLSCSPISGHRSVSWYQQTPGQGLQFLFEYFSETQRNKGNFPGRFSGRQFSNSRSEMNVSTLELGDSALYLCASSATGGYQPQHFGDGTRLSIL.

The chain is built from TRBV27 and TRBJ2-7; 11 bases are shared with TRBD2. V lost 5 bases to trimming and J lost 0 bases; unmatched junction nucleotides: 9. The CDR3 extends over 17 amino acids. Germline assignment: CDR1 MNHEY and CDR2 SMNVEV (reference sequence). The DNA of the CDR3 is TGTGCCAGCAGTCGTCGACTAGCGGGATTCACCTCCTACGAGCAGTACTTC. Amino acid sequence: CASSRRLAGFTSYEQYF.

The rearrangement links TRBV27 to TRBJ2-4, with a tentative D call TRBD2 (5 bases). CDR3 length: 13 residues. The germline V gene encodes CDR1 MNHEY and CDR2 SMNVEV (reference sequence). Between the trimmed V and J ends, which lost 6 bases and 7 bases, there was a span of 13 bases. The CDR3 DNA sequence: TGTGCCAGCAGCCAACTCCGGAGGAACATTCAGTACTTC. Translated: CASSQLRRNIQYF.

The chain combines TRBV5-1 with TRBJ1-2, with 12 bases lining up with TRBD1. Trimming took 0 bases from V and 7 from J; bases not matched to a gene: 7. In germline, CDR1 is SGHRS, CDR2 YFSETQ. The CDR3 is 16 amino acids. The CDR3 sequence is CASSLGSGQGASGYTF. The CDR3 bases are TGCGCCAGCAGCTTGGGCTCGGGACAGGGGGCGTCTGGCTACACCTTC.

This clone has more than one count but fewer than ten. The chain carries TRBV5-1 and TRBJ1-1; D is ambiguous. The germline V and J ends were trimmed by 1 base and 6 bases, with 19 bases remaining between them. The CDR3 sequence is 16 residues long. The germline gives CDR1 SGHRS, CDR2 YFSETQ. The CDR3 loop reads CASSLTAEGRGAEAFF. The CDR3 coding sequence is TGCGCCAGCAGCTTGACGGCGGAGGGCCGTGGGGCTGAAGCTTTCTTT.

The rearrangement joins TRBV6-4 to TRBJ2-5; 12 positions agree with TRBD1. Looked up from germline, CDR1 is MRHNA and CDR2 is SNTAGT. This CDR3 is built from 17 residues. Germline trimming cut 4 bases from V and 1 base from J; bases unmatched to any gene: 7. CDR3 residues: CASSVGQGAFTQETQYF. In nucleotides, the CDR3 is TGTGCCAGCAGTGTGGGACAGGGGGCGTTCACCCAAGAGACCCAGTACTTC.

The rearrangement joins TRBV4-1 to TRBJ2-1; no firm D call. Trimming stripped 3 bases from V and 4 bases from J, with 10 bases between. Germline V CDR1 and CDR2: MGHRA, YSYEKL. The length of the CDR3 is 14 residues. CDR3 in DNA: TGCGCCAGCAGCCACTCGGAGACTTACAATGAGCAGTTCTTC. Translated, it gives CASSHSETYNEQFF.

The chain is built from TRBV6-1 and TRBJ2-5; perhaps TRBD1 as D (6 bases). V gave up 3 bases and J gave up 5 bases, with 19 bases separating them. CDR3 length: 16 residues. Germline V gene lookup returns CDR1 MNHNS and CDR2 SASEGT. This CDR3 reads CASSERVSNRAETQYF. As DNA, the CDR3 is TGTGCCAGCAGTGAGAGGGTTTCCAACAGGGCTGAGACCCAGTACTTC.

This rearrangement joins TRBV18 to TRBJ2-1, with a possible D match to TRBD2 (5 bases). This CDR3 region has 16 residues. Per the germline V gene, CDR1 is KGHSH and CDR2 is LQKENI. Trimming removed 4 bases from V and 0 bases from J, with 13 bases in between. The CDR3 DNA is TGTGCCAGCTCACTCCTTCGGACTCTCTCCTACAATGAGCAGTTCTTC. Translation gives CASSLLRTLSYNEQFF. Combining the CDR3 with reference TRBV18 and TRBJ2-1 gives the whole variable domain NAGVMQNPRHLVRRRGQEARLRCSPMKGHSHVYWYRQLPEEGLKFMVYLQKENIIDESGMPKERFSAEFPKEGPSILRIQQVVRGDSAAYFCASSLLRTLSYNEQFFGPGTRLTVL.

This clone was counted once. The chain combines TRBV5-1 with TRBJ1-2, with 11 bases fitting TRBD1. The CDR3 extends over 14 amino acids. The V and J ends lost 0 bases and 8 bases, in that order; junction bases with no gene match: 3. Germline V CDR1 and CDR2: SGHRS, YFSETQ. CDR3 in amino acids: CASSLVGQGAGYTF. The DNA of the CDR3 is TGCGCCAGCAGCTTGGTTGGACAGGGGGCCGGCTACACCTTC.

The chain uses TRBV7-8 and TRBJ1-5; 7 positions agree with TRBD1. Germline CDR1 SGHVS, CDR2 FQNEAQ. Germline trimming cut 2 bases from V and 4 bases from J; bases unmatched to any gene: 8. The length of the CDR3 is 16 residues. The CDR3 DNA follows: TGTGCCAGCAGCTTATGGCAGGGGGTTTGGAATCAGCCCCAGCATTTT. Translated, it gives CASSLWQGVWNQPQHF.

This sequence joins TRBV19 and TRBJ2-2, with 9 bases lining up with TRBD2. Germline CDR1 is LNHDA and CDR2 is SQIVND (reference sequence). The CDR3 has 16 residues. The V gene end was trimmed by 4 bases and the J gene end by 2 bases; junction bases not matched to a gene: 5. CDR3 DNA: TGTGCCAGTAGTAAAAATAGCGGGAGCAACACCGGGGAGCTGTTTTTT. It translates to CASSKNSGSNTGELFF.

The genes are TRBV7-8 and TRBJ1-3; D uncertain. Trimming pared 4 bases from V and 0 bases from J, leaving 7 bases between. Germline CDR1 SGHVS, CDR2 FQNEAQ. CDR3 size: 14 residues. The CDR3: CASSSVNSGNTIYF. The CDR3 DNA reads TGTGCCAGCAGCTCAGTTAACTCTGGAAACACCATATATTTT.

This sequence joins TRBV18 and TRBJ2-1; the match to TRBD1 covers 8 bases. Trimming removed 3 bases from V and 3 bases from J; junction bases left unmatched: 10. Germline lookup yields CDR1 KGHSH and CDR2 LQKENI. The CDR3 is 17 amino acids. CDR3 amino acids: CASSPRRQGNNYNEQFF. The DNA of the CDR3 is TGTGCCAGCTCACCCCGGCGACAGGGGAATAACTACAATGAGCAGTTCTTC. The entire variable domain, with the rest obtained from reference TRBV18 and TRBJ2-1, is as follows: NAGVMQNPRHLVRRRGQEARLRCSPMKGHSHVYWYRQLPEEGLKFMVYLQKENIIDESGMPKERFSAEFPKEGPSILRIQQVVRGDSAAYFCASSPRRQGNNYNEQFFGPGTRLTVL.